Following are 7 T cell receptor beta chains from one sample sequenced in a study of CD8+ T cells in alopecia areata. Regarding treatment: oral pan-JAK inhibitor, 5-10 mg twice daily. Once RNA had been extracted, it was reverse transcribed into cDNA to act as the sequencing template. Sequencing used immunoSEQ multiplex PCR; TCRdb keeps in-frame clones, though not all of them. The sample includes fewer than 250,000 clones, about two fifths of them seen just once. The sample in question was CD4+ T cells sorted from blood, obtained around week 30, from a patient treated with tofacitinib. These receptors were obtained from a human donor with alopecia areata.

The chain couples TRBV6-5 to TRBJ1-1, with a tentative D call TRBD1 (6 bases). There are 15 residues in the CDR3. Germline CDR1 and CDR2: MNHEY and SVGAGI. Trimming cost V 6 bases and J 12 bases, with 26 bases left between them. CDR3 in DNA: TGTGCCAGCAGCGGGGGCAGACCTTATGGGACTGTAACTTTCTTT. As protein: CASSGGRPYGTVTFF.

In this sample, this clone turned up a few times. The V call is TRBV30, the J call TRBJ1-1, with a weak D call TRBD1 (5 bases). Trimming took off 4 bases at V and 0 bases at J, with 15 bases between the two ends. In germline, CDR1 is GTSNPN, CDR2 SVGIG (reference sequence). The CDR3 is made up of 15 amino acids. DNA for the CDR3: TGTGCCTGGAATTTTGGGGGGAAGATGAACACTGAAGCTTTCTTT. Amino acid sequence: CAWNFGGKMNTEAFF.

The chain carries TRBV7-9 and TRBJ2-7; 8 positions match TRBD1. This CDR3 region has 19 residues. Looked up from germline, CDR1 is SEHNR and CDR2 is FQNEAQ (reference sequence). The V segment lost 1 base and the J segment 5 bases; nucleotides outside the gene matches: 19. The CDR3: CASSLVVAGRQGNRHEQYF. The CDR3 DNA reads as TGTGCCAGCAGCTTAGTAGTCGCGGGCAGACAGGGGAATAGGCACGAGCAGTACTTC.

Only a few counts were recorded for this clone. CDR3 in DNA: TGTGCCATCGGGCGGGGAGCCGTCCAAGAGACCCAGTACTTC. Protein sequence: CAIGRGAVQETQYF. This chain links TRBV10-3 with TRBJ2-5, with D possibly TRBD2 on 6 matching bases. The V gene's germline CDR1 is ENHRY and CDR2 SYGVKD. CDR3 size: 14 residues. Deletions cut 8 bases from V and 1 base from J, with 14 bases between.

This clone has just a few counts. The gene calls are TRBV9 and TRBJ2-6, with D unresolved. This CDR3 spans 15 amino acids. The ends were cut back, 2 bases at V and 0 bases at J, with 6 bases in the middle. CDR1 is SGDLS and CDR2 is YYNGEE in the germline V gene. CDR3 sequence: CASSVVRSGANVLTF. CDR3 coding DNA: TGTGCCAGCAGCGTCGTCCGCTCTGGGGCCAACGTCCTGACTTTC.

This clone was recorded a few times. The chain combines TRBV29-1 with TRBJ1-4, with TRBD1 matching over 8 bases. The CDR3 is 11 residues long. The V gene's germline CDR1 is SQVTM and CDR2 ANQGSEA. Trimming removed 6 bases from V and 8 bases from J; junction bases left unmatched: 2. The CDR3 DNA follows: TGCAGCGTGGACAGGGTGGAAAAACTGTTTTTT. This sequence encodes CSVDRVEKLFF.

The CDR3 nucleotides read TGTGCCACCGGGACAGGCTACGAGCAGTACTTC. Amino acid sequence: CATGTGYEQYF. The V call is TRBV28, the J call TRBJ2-7; 8 positions agree with TRBD1. Germline-derived CDR1 and CDR2 are MDHEN and SYDVKM. J gave up 3 bases and V 10 bases, and 2 bases lay outside the gene matches. This CDR3 contains 11 residues.